These T cell receptor beta chains were read from a single sample in a study of blood T cell repertoires in COVID-19. Generated by immunoSEQ multiplex PCR, the TCRdb table keeps only in-frame clones and is missing some. The sample contains 240,000 or so clones, approximately 90% of which appear only once. Material: PBMCs or T cells enriched from blood (not recorded which). These receptors were taken from a man between 50 and 59 years old who had been exposed to COVID-19. Each CDR3 is given with its conserved first and last residue. The D gene is left open where the match is weak. Size tells how often a clone was seen (once, few, many) or the class of an expanded clone, and some rows leave it out.

once	TRBV18	14	.	TRBJ1-3	CASSPDISGNTIYF	TGTGCCAGCTCACCAGACATCTCTGGAAACACCATATATTTT
.	TRBV7-6	18	TRBD1	TRBJ2-1	CASSFLGGTGVFNNEQFF	TGTGCCAGCAGCTTCCTAGGTGGGACAGGAGTTTTCAACAATGAGCAGTTCTTC
.	TRBV5-1	13	.	TRBJ2-5	CASSFGSQETQYF	TGCGCCAGCAGCTTTGGCAGTCAAGAGACCCAGTACTTC
few	TRBV18	14	.	TRBJ1-3	CASSQEYSGNTIYF	TGTGCCAGCTCACAGGAGTACTCTGGAAACACCATATATTTT
.	TRBV30	16	TRBD2	TRBJ2-3	CAWSGTRDKGSDTQYF	TGTGCCTGGAGTGGGACTAGGGATAAGGGCTCAGATACGCAGTATTTT
.	TRBV21-1	19	.	TRBJ2-1	CASSKGELAGGPGANEQFF	TGTGCCAGCAGCAAAGGAGAGCTAGCGGGAGGGCCGGGGGCGAATGAGCAGTTCTTC
.	TRBV14	13	.	TRBJ1-4	CASSQDIEEKLFF	TGTGCCAGCAGCCAAGATATAGAAGAAAAACTGTTTTTT
few	TRBV5-4	14	.	TRBJ2-5	CASSSGLNQETQYF	TGTGCCAGCAGCTCGGGACTCAACCAAGAGACCCAGTACTTC
.	TRBV5-4	14	TRBD1	TRBJ1-2	CASSRRGTGGGYTF	TGTGCCAGCAGCCGTCGTGGGACAGGGGGCGGCTACACCTTC
.	TRBV4-2	17	TRBD2	TRBJ2-1	CASSQRLSGSLDNEQFF	TGTGCCAGCAGCCAAAGGTTAAGCGGGAGCCTGGACAATGAGCAGTTCTTC
.	TRBV3-1/TRBV3-2	13	.	TRBJ1-1	CASTFRRGTEAFF	TGTGCCAGCACCTTCCGGAGAGGTACTGAAGCTTTCTTT
.	TRBV19	17	TRBD1	TRBJ1-5	CASSIRDRVYSNQPQHF	TGTGCCAGTAGTATCCGGGACAGAGTTTATAGCAATCAGCCCCAGCATTTT